What follows are 5 T cell receptor beta chains derived from one specimen sequenced in a study of technical replicates of blood from a few donors. Data came from immunoSEQ multiplex PCR; TCRdb stores just in-frame clones and leaves some out. The sample carries roughly 80,000 clones, about nine tenths recorded once. Material for sequencing was T cells isolated from PBMCs. These receptors all come from a human donor in good health.

The chain combines TRBV5-1 with TRBJ1-2, with a possible D match to TRBD1 (6 bases). Looked up from germline, CDR1 is SGHRS and CDR2 is YFSETQ. V lost 0 bases and J 7 bases, leaving 13 bases between the germline ends. The CDR3 is 14 amino acids. The CDR3 here is CASSLAGGSSGYTF. For the CDR3, the DNA is TGCGCCAGCAGCTTGGCGGGGGGCAGCAGTGGCTACACCTTC.

The J gene is TRBJ1-1, the V gene TRBV6-5; TRBD1 might be the D (5 bases). Germline V gives CDR1 MNHEY, CDR2 SVGAGI. The CDR3 totals 14 residues. The V gene lost 7 bases and the J gene lost 0 bases, with 12 bases spanning the gap. The DNA of the CDR3 is TGTGCCAGCACACGACAGACCATGAACACTGAAGCTTTCTTT. Protein: CASTRQTMNTEAFF.

V and J are TRBV7-9 and TRBJ2-1, with D possibly TRBD1 on 5 matching bases. Germline CDR1 reads SEHNR; CDR2 reads FQNEAQ (reference sequence). There are 15 residues in the CDR3. V was shortened by 2 bases and J by 1 base, with 9 bases between the two germline ends. The CDR3 spells CASSLSRESYNEQFF. The DNA of the CDR3 is TGTGCCAGCAGCTTAAGCAGGGAATCCTACAATGAGCAGTTCTTC.

The chain uses TRBV4-1 and TRBJ2-5; TRBD2 is a possible D gene (6 bases). The CDR3 contains 15 residues. The germline V gene has CDR1 MGHRA and CDR2 YSYEKL. Trimming removed 0 bases at V and 4 bases at J, with 12 bases between. In DNA, the CDR3 is TGCGCCAGCAGCCAAGAACCACTAGCCGTAGAGACCCAGTACTTC. It is translated as CASSQEPLAVETQYF.

The V gene is TRBV5-8, the J gene TRBJ2-3, with D unresolved. This CDR3 region has 14 residues. Trimming took off 4 bases at V and 2 bases at J, with 11 bases between the two ends. CDR1 and CDR2 (germline): SGHTS, YDEGEE. The CDR3 DNA reads TGTGCCAGCAGCATAAAGCCCTTCACAGATACGCAGTATTTT. This encodes CASSIKPFTDTQYF.